These T cell receptor beta chains were read from a single sample in a study of cytomegalovirus exposure and HLA in healthy donors. Using immunoSEQ multiplex PCR, the repertoire was profiled, and TCRdb retains in-frame clones only, with some absent. This repertoire shows 83,000 or so clones, 60% to 80% found once; its top ten account for roughly 6%. The specimen sequenced was PBMCs. These TCRs come from a female donor in good health and CMV-seronegative. The CDR3 runs from the conserved cysteine through the conserved F or W. The order of the fields is J gene, D gene, clone size, CDR3 length, V gene, CDR3 DNA, CDR3 protein. The D gene is left open where the match is weak. Part of the rows lack a size; the others show once, few, many or a class for expanded clones.

>TRBJ1-1|NA|NA|14|TRBV4-2
TGTGCCAGCAGCCAAGTGGAGGAGGGGACTGAAGCTTTCTTT
CASSQVEEGTEAFF
>TRBJ2-1|NA|NA|13|TRBV10-2
TGCGCCAGCAGTGAGTCAGACGGGGTTATGTGTTTCTTC
CASSESDGVMCFF
>TRBJ1-5|NA|NA|14|TRBV27
TGTGCCAGCAGCTCACACCTTAGCAATCAGCCCCAGCATTTT
CASSSHLSNQPQHF
>TRBJ1-6|NA|NA|13|TRBV6-6
TGTGCCAGCAGTTCCACAGGGAATTCACCCCTCCACTTT
CASSSTGNSPLHF
>TRBJ1-4|NA|NA|14|TRBV27
TGTGCCAGCAGAAACAGTCTGGCGAATGAAAAACTGTTTTTT
CASRNSLANEKLFF
>TRBJ1-2|TRBD1|NA|13|TRBV28
TGTGCCAGCACCTCGGGACAGAACTATGGCTACACCTTC
CASTSGQNYGYTF
>TRBJ1-5|NA|NA|15|TRBV6-5
TGTGCCAGCAGTCTGTATCAGGGCCCGTATCAGCCCCAGCATTTT
CASSLYQGPYQPQHF
>TRBJ1-2|TRBD1|NA|13|TRBV28
TGTGCCAGCAGCCGAGACAGGGTCTATGGCTACACCTTC
CASSRDRVYGYTF
>TRBJ2-2|NA|NA|15|TRBV9
TGTGCCAGCAGCGCGGACATTAGGTTGGCCGGGGAGCTGTTTTTT
CASSADIRLAGELFF
>TRBJ2-7|NA|NA|14|TRBV6-5
TGTGCCAGCAGTTACGACTCGTCCCCTACCGAGCAGTACTTC
CASSYDSSPTEQYF
>TRBJ2-7|TRBD1|NA|14|TRBV2
TGTGCCAGCAGTCCGGGACAGGGGCCCTACGAGCAGTACTTC
CASSPGQGPYEQYF
>TRBJ1-2|NA|NA|15|TRBV29-1
TGCAGCGTTGGAGCGGAGGGGAGCACCCGGCATGGCTACACCTTC
CSVGAEGSTRHGYTF
>TRBJ2-3|TRBD1|NA|15|TRBV5-6
TGTGCCAGCAGCTTGTGGGGGACAGGAGCAGATACGCAGTATTTT
CASSLWGTGADTQYF
>TRBJ2-1|NA|NA|14|TRBV30
TGTGCCTGGAGTGTAGATCAGGTCCGGGGTGAGCAGTTCTTC
CAWSVDQVRGEQFF
>TRBJ2-7|NA|NA|14|TRBV5-6
TGTGCCAGCAGCTTGATACAGGGAACCTACGAGCAGTACTTC
CASSLIQGTYEQYF
>TRBJ1-4|NA|NA|15|TRBV5-1
TGCGCCAGCAAAACTGGCACAGGAACTAATGAAAAACTGTTTTTT
CASKTGTGTNEKLFF
>TRBJ1-1|NA|NA|15|TRBV19
TGTGCCAGTGCCCATTGGGGCCAGGGGAACACTGAAGCTTTCTTT
CASAHWGQGNTEAFF
>TRBJ1-6|NA|NA|14|TRBV2
TGTGCCAGCAGTGAAGGGACAGAGAATTCACCCCTCCACTTT
CASSEGTENSPLHF
>TRBJ2-7|TRBD1|NA|17|TRBV7-6
TGTGCCAGCAGCCCTAACCCAGGGACAGGGGAAATCTACGAGCAGTACTTC
CASSPNPGTGEIYEQYF
>TRBJ2-2|NA|NA|12|TRBV28
TGTGCCAGCAGATCCTCCGGCGGGGAGCTGTTTTTT
CASRSSGGELFF
>TRBJ2-3|TRBD1|NA|12|TRBV5-1
TGCGCCAGCAACCAAGACAGGGACACGCAGTATTTT
CASNQDRDTQYF
>TRBJ1-5|NA|NA|15|TRBV5-1
TGCGCCAGCAGCCCGGACGGACAGAACAATCAGCCCCAGCATTTT
CASSPDGQNNQPQHF
>TRBJ2-5|TRBD2|NA|16|TRBV25-1
TGTGCCAGCAGTGAATATCCCGGGACTAGTCAAGAGACCCAGTACTTC
CASSEYPGTSQETQYF
>TRBJ2-7|TRBD2|NA|15|TRBV4-1
TGCGCCAGCAGCCAAGAGGAGCGGGGGTACTACGAGCAGTACTTC
CASSQEERGYYEQYF
>TRBJ2-7|TRBD1|once|15|TRBV7-9
TGTGCCAGCAGCTTGGTGGGGACAGACTCCTACGAGCAGTACTTC
CASSLVGTDSYEQYF